Included here is one T cell receptor beta chain sequence, with context. The data stem from a study of blood T cells in healthy people across ages. A second PCR, run for about 7 to 11 cycles, used a sample-barcoded 5' primer plus a J-beta primer mix. Each of the samples gave a minimum of 3 million paired-end reads that contained CDR3. MiXCR, run by TCRdb on the 5' RACE reads, gives a single entry per CDR3 protein. The data hold 780,000 or so distinct CDR3 sequences, with roughly three fifths observed a single time. Germline V gene sequence: CDR1 SGHAT, CDR2 FQDESV (reference sequence). The length of the CDR3 is 18 residues. With 5 bases removed from V and 2 bases from J, the gap between germline ends came to 23 bases. Researchers collected ten milliliters of peripheral blood from every single donor.

Material: blood. The sequence came from a man aged 40-55 years in good health. The V call is TRBV11-1, the J call TRBJ2-3, with a tentative D call TRBD2 (6 bases). Written as DNA, the CDR3 is TGTGCCAGCAGCCCAACCTATGGCCAACTAGCTCCCACAGATACGCAGTATTTT. It encodes CASSPTYGQLAPTDTQYF.